The text below deals with one T cell receptor beta chain. Sequencing used immunoSEQ multiplex PCR; TCRdb keeps in-frame clones, though not all of them. The data contain about 56,000 clones, 85% to 90% of them singletons. The germline V gene encodes CDR1 MNHEY and CDR2 SVGAGI. The CDR3 has 13 residues. The germline V and J ends were trimmed by 7 bases and 1 base, with 9 bases remaining between them. This entry belongs to a study of PD-L1 blockade in urothelial cancer. Documented time point: pretreatment peripheral blood. Enrolled patients showed locally advanced or metastatic urothelial carcinoma. Each patient gave between 1 and 8 samples of peripheral blood mononuclear cells, which were collected pretreatment and during treatment.

This sample comprised PBMCs, obtained around atezolizumab (anti-PD-L1) treatment. The J gene is TRBJ2-3, the V gene TRBV6-5; D unresolved. This clonotype originated in a man between 65 and 79 years old with urothelial cancer. CDR3 region: CASTPRRTDTQYF. In DNA, the CDR3 is TGTGCCAGCACCCCCAGGCGCACAGATACGCAGTATTTT.